These 29 T cell receptor beta chains were all obtained from the same sample, sequenced in a study of blood T cell repertoires in COVID-19. Some clones are missing from TCRdb's copy, which holds only in-frame ones; the method was immunoSEQ multiplex PCR. The table lists 110,000 or so clones, about three quarters of them singletons. The sequenced material came from peripheral blood. The receptors shown here come from a woman aged 70 to 79 with acute or convalescent COVID-19.

The chain is built from TRBV24-1 and TRBJ2-7; possible D gene TRBD2, 6 bases. The V and J ends lost 5 bases and 3 bases respectively, with 22 bases between them. The CDR3 is 17 residues long. Germline V gene sequence: CDR1 KGHDR, CDR2 SFDVKD. The CDR3 region has the DNA TGTGCCACCAGTGGCCTGGGCCCGTATCAGGAGGGCTACGAGCAGTACTTC. Its protein is CATSGLGPYQEGYEQYF.

The rearrangement links TRBV5-4 to TRBJ1-2, with D perhaps TRBD1 (6 bases). The CDR3 length is 12 residues. Trimming left V 6 bases short and J 8 bases short, with 14 bases between. The germline gives CDR1 SGHNT, CDR2 YYREEE (reference sequence). CDR3 bases: TGTGCCAGCAACAAACAGGGAGAAGGCTACACCTTC. This translates into CASNKQGEGYTF.

V usage is TRBV7-9 and J usage is TRBJ1-4; no clear D gene. Trimming took 1 base from V and 8 from J, leaving 8 bases between them. CDR1 and CDR2 from the germline V gene are SEHNR and FQNEAQ (reference sequence). The CDR3 consists of 13 residues. In DNA, the CDR3 is TGTGCCAGCAGCTTAGGGGCCAGGGAAAAACTGTTTTTT. As protein: CASSLGAREKLFF.

J is TRBJ2-2 and V is TRBV5-4; TRBD1 matches at 7 bases. The CDR3 length is 15 residues. V was clipped by 4 bases and J by 1 base; unmatched bases: 4. Germline CDR1 is SGHNT and CDR2 is YYREEE (reference sequence). This CDR3 reads CASSPGQLNTGELFF. The CDR3 region has the DNA TGTGCCAGCAGCCCGGGACAGCTGAACACCGGGGAGCTGTTTTTT.

The chain uses TRBV5-6 and TRBJ1-4; D might be TRBD1 (6 bases). V was trimmed by 2 bases and J by 6 bases, leaving 11 bases between them. CDR3 length: 14 residues. Germline CDR1 and CDR2: SGHDT and YYEEEE. CDR3 in DNA: TGTGCCAGCAGCTTTTTCCAGGGGTATGAAAAACTGTTTTTT. The encoded protein is CASSFFQGYEKLFF.

The J gene is TRBJ2-1, the V gene TRBV7-2; D is possibly TRBD2 (6 bases). V lost 3 bases, J lost 8 bases, and 14 bases lay in between. Germline V gene sequence: CDR1 SGHTA, CDR2 FQGNSA. There are 14 residues in the CDR3. The CDR3 spells CASSFGTLGDEQFF. For the CDR3, the DNA is TGTGCCAGCAGCTTCGGGACTCTGGGAGATGAGCAGTTCTTC. The complete variable domain, with remaining parts taken from reference TRBV7-2 and TRBJ2-1, reads GAGVSQSPSNKVTEKGKDVELRCDPISGHTALYWYRQSLGQGLEFLIYFQGNSAPDKSGLPSDRFSAERTGGSVSTLTIQRTQQEDSAVYLCASSFGTLGDEQFFGPGTRLTVL.

The genes are TRBV6-5 and TRBJ1-3; tentative D call: TRBD1 (6 bases). From germline, CDR1 is MNHEY and CDR2 SVGAGI. The CDR3 has 12 amino acids. Trimming stripped 6 bases from V and 8 bases from J, with 11 bases between. The DNA of the CDR3 is TGTGCCAGCAGCTCGACAGGAGACACCATATATTTT. Amino acid sequence: CASSSTGDTIYF.

J is TRBJ1-2 and V is TRBV14; 9 nucleotides line up with TRBD1. After removal of 1 base from V and 3 bases from J, the junction contained 6 bases not matched to a gene. The CDR3 has 16 residues. The germline CDR1 and CDR2 sequences are SGHDN and FVKESK. The chain's CDR3 is CASSQVGQGNYYGYTF. CDR3 in DNA: TGTGCCAGCAGCCAAGTTGGACAGGGGAATTACTATGGCTACACCTTC.

This clone was seen at least ten times. The sample has other DNA sequences that encode this CDR3 too. The chain uses TRBV19 and TRBJ1-1; D may be TRBD1 (6 bases). This CDR3 is 13 amino acids long. V was clipped by 5 bases and J by 0 bases, with 7 bases between them. Germline CDR1 and CDR2: LNHDA and SQIVND (reference sequence). The CDR3: CASSDRLNTEAFF. CDR3 DNA sequence: TGTGCCAGTAGTGACAGGTTGAACACTGAAGCTTTCTTT. The full variable domain, completed using reference TRBV19 and TRBJ1-1, is DGGITQSPKYLFRKEGQNVTLSCEQNLNHDAMYWYRQDPGQGLRLIYYSQIVNDFQKGDIAEGYSVSREKKESFPLTVTSAQKNPTAFYLCASSDRLNTEAFFGQGTRLTVV.

This clone was seen only once. CDR3 DNA: TGTGCCAGCAGCAGGGGGACACTTGCAACTAATGAAAAACTGTTTTTT. It is translated as CASSRGTLATNEKLFF. The gene calls are TRBV7-2 and TRBJ1-4; a weak D match, TRBD1 (6 bases). CDR1 is SGHTA, CDR2 FQGNSA, per germline. The CDR3 consists of 16 residues. V gave up 5 bases and J gave up 0 bases, with 13 bases separating them.

This rearrangement joins TRBV5-4 to TRBJ2-7, with TRBD2 matching 8 bases. Looked up from germline, CDR1 is SGHNT and CDR2 is YYREEE (reference sequence). With V trimmed by 3 bases and J by 2 bases, 4 bases remained unmatched. The CDR3 runs to 14 residues. The CDR3 bases are TGTGCCAGCAGCTCCCCGGGACTAGCCTACGAGCAGTACTTC. Translated: CASSSPGLAYEQYF. The entire variable domain, with the rest obtained from reference TRBV5-4 and TRBJ2-7, is as follows: ETGVTQSPTHLIKTRGQQVTLRCSSQSGHNTVSWYQQALGQGPQFIFQYYREEENGRGNFPPRFSGLQFPNYSSELNVNALELDDSALYLCASSSPGLAYEQYFGPGTRLTVT.

The CDR3 spells CASSSGLGLAGEETQYF. CDR3 DNA: TGCGCCAGCAGCTCTGGCCTAGGGCTAGCCGGCGAAGAGACCCAGTACTTC. V is TRBV5-1 and J is TRBJ2-5; D perhaps matches TRBD2 (5 bases). Germline V gene sequence: CDR1 SGHRS, CDR2 YFSETQ. Trimming shortened V by 3 bases and J by 3 bases, and 21 bases separated the two germline ends. The CDR3 length is 17 residues.

The chain couples TRBV4-3 to TRBJ2-3; D possibly corresponds to TRBD2 (6 bases). The CDR3 sequence is 14 residues long. CDR1 is LGHNA and CDR2 is YSLEER in the germline V gene. V was clipped by 3 bases and J by 7 bases, with 14 bases between them. CDR3 amino acids: CASSQDGGTNTQYF. For the CDR3, the DNA is TGCGCCAGCAGCCAGGACGGGGGTACGAATACGCAGTATTTT.

The gene calls are TRBV3-1 (or the pseudogene TRBV3-2) and TRBJ2-3; 8 nucleotides match TRBD2. Germline V CDR1 and CDR2: LGHDT, YNNKEL (reference sequence). The CDR3 contains 18 residues. Unmatched junction bases numbered 14, after V lost 1 base and J lost 5 bases. This chain's CDR3 is CASSQAGIGGGTGDTQYF. The CDR3 DNA is TGTGCCAGCAGCCAAGCAGGGATAGGCGGGGGGACGGGAGATACGCAGTATTTT.

The CDR3, as DNA: TGTGCCAGCAGCTTCGGAGGCGTGAACACTGAAGCTTTCTTT. Amino acid sequence: CASSFGGVNTEAFF. V and J are TRBV11-2 and TRBJ1-1, with D hard to call. With 3 bases removed from V and 0 bases from J, the gap between germline ends came to 8 bases. The CDR3 length is 14 residues. CDR1 is SGHAT and CDR2 is FQNNGV in the germline V gene. The full variable domain, with the rest looked up from reference TRBV11-2 and TRBJ1-1, is EAGVAQSPRYKIIEKRQSVAFWCNPISGHATLYWYQQILGQGPKLLIQFQNNGVVDDSQLPKDRFSAERLKGVDSTLKIQPAKLEDSAVYLCASSFGGVNTEAFFGQGTRLTVV.

The chain links TRBV18 to TRBJ1-1; D may be TRBD1 (6 bases). The CDR3 extends over 15 amino acids. Germline CDR1 and CDR2: KGHSH and LQKENI. V lost 3 bases and J 3 bases, leaving 14 bases between the germline ends. The CDR3 DNA follows: TGTGCCAGCTCACCCCTAGGGGAGGGGGACACTGAAGCTTTCTTT. As protein: CASSPLGEGDTEAFF.

CDR3 nucleotide sequence: TGTGCCAGCAGTCTTGACAGTAGCAATCAGCCCCAGCATTTT. Protein: CASSLDSSNQPQHF. V and J are TRBV7-9 and TRBJ1-5; the D gene is possibly TRBD1 (5 bases). The germline V gene encodes CDR1 SEHNR and CDR2 FQNEAQ (reference sequence). V was cut by 6 bases and J by 0 bases, with 9 bases left in between. The CDR3 totals 14 residues.

The chain combines TRBV15 with TRBJ2-5; D remains ambiguous. Trimming left V 5 bases short and J 0 bases short, with 7 bases between. This CDR3 has 13 residues. Germline assignment: CDR1 LNHNV and CDR2 YYDKDF (reference sequence). The CDR3 DNA sequence: TGTGCCACCAGCCCTAGTAACCAAGAGACCCAGTACTTC. Amino acid sequence: CATSPSNQETQYF. The entire variable domain, with the rest obtained from reference TRBV15 and TRBJ2-5, is as follows: DAMVIQNPRYQVTQFGKPVTLSCSQTLNHNVMYWYQQKSSQAPKLLFHYYDKDFNNEADTPDNFQSRRPNTSFCFLDIRSPGLGDTAMYLCATSPSNQETQYFGPGTRLLVL.

The J gene is TRBJ1-2, the V gene TRBV5-1; D perhaps matches TRBD1 (5 bases). Germline V gives CDR1 SGHRS, CDR2 YFSETQ. The V end lost 0 bases, the J end lost 6 bases, and 9 bases lay between the germline ends. CDR3 size: 13 residues. The CDR3 sequence: CASSLGTGDGYTF. CDR3 DNA sequence: TGCGCCAGCAGCTTGGGTACAGGAGATGGCTACACCTTC.

The chain employs TRBV6-5 and TRBJ1-6, with TRBD1 matching 10 bases. There are 15 residues in the CDR3. Per germline, CDR1 MNHEY and CDR2 SVGAGI. V trimming: 6 bases; J trimming: 7 bases; junction bases outside the gene matches: 6. This CDR3 reads CASRITDRGNSPLHF. CDR3 sequence (DNA): TGTGCCAGCAGAATAACGGACAGGGGGAATTCACCCCTCCACTTT.

The chain recombines TRBV30 with TRBJ1-1, with TRBD1 matching 8 bases. Germline assignment: CDR1 GTSNPN and CDR2 SVGIG (reference sequence). There are 15 residues in the CDR3. V gave up 3 bases and J gave up 7 bases; unmatched junction bases: 13. The CDR3 here is CAWSALQGAGGEAFF. CDR3 nucleotide sequence: TGTGCCTGGAGCGCCCTGCAGGGGGCCGGGGGTGAAGCTTTCTTT. The variable domain in full, completed from reference TRBV30 and TRBJ1-1, reads SQTIHQWPATLVQPVGSPLSLECTVEGTSNPNLYWYRQAAGRGLQLLFYSVGIGQISSEVPQNLSASRPQDRQFILSSKKLLLSDSGFYLCAWSALQGAGGEAFFGQGTRLTVV.

This chain joins TRBV7-2 and TRBJ1-1; D not certain. The length of the CDR3 is 15 residues. Germline CDR1 and CDR2: SGHTA and FQGNSA. V dropped 0 bases and J dropped 5 bases, with 13 bases sitting between them. DNA for the CDR3: TGTGCCAGCAGCTTAGCAGCGGGTAAGGGTACTGAAGCTTTCTTT. Its translation: CASSLAAGKGTEAFF.

This chain connects TRBV5-4 to TRBJ2-7; TRBD1 matches at 9 bases. Germline CDR1 SGHNT, CDR2 YYREEE (reference sequence). The CDR3 loop spans 15 amino acids. With V trimmed by 0 bases and J by 1 base, 2 bases remained unmatched. CDR3 residues: CASSLGTGESYEQYF. CDR3 coding DNA: TGTGCCAGCAGCTTGGGGACAGGGGAATCCTACGAGCAGTACTTC. The whole variable domain, remainder taken from reference TRBV5-4 and TRBJ2-7, is ETGVTQSPTHLIKTRGQQVTLRCSSQSGHNTVSWYQQALGQGPQFIFQYYREEENGRGNFPPRFSGLQFPNYSSELNVNALELDDSALYLCASSLGTGESYEQYFGPGTRLTVT.

Note on this clone: The same CDR3 is also encoded by other DNA sequences in this sample. The genes are TRBV29-1 and TRBJ1-2; TRBD1 is a possible D gene (5 bases). Germline V lookup: CDR1 SQVTM, CDR2 ANQGSEA. Deletions cut 7 bases from V and 4 bases from J, with 13 bases between. There are 12 residues in the CDR3. The CDR3 sequence: CSAESGGYGYTF. In DNA form, the CDR3 reads TGCAGCGCCGAATCCGGGGGCTATGGCTACACCTTC.

The rearrangement joins TRBV5-1 to TRBJ2-7; 7 bases line up with TRBD2. The CDR3 covers 14 residues. The germline V gene has CDR1 SGHRS and CDR2 YFSETQ. The junction had 10 bases not matched to a gene; V was cut back by 4 bases and J by 6 bases. Here the CDR3 reads CASSATSLTGEQYF. CDR3 nucleotides: TGCGCCAGCAGCGCGACTAGCCTAACGGGCGAGCAGTACTTC.

The chain has TRBV2 and TRBJ1-4; D is possibly TRBD1 (6 bases). The CDR3 extends over 15 amino acids. Trimming left V 7 bases short and J 4 bases short, with 16 bases between. Germline CDR1 SNHLY, CDR2 FYNNEI. CDR3 DNA sequence: TGTGCCAGCACCGAACGGGGGGCGGGTAATGAAAAACTGTTTTTT. It specifies CASTERGAGNEKLFF.

This clone is termed large. The chain uses TRBV6-4 and TRBJ2-2, with D tentatively TRBD1 (5 bases). Germline lookup yields CDR1 MRHNA and CDR2 SNTAGT. V lost 3 bases to trimming and J lost 3 bases, with 8 bases between them. The CDR3 length is 14 residues. The CDR3 loop is CASSEGHYTGELFF. The CDR3 DNA sequence: TGTGCCAGCAGTGAAGGACACTACACCGGGGAGCTGTTTTTT.

The J gene is TRBJ1-6, the V gene TRBV27; 8 bases are shared with TRBD1. This CDR3 is built from 16 residues. CDR1 is MNHEY, CDR2 SMNVEV, per germline (reference sequence). The V segment lost 4 bases and the J segment 8 bases; nucleotides outside the gene matches: 10. The CDR3, as DNA: TGTGCCAGCAGTTCGGCAGCAGGGGGCCCGTATTCACCCCTCCACTTT. Translated, it gives CASSSAAGGPYSPLHF.

V is TRBV6-5 and J is TRBJ1-1, with D perhaps matching TRBD1 (5 bases). Germline V CDR1 and CDR2: MNHEY, SVGAGI. The CDR3 consists of 14 residues. Trimming cost V 4 bases and J 1 base, with 10 bases left between them. CDR3 coding DNA: TGTGCCAGCAGTTGGGGGGGTCCGAACACTGAAGCTTTCTTT. This encodes CASSWGGPNTEAFF.